The present TCR beta chain was sequenced within a study of CD8 T cells in ankylosing spondylitis. The CDR3 has 18 amino acids. J lost 6 bases, V lost 6 bases, and 13 bases had no gene match. In its sample, this clonotype was seen a few times. TCRdb passed the 5' RACE reads through MiXCR, listing each CDR3 protein once. The table includes some 290,000 distinct CDR3 sequences, around 20% detected once. Source material: blood, either unsorted or a sorted T cell fraction (not recorded which). The J gene is TRBJ2-1, the V gene TRBV12-3 or TRBV12-4; 14 nucleotides match TRBD2. The receptor's source is a male donor with ankylosing spondylitis or in good health (not recorded which). The CDR3 here is CASSSRLAGGPGSNEQFF. Written as DNA, the CDR3 is TGTGCCAGCAGCTCCCGACTAGCGGGGGGGCCTGGGTCCAATGAGCAGTTCTTC.